The clone carrying this T cell receptor beta chain was observed at least ten times. The antigen is unknown. Germline V gene data show CDR1 as MNHEY and CDR2 as SVGEGT. J lost 2 bases, V lost 7 bases, and 7 bases had no gene match. The length of the CDR3 is 15 residues. The data derive from a study of early T cells in non-severe SARS-CoV-2 infection. Study-wide background: Bulk RNA isolated from unsorted whole blood underwent sequencing; chains were not paired. Regarding the study as a whole: VDJdb-based annotation leaned toward anti-spike CD8 responses and missed private and CD4 specificities.

Unique molecular identifier tags were affixed to discrete cDNA molecules. TCRdb recomputed calls from the 5' RACE reads with MiXCR, one row per CDR3 protein. This sample has tens of thousands of distinct CDR3 sequences, with more than 9% found just once. The rearrangement uses TRBV6-2 or TRBV6-3 and TRBJ1-5; TRBD1 matches at 8 bases. Input material: whole blood. The TCR originated in an adult who was a healthcare worker with PCR-confirmed SARS-CoV-2 infection or an uninfected control (not recorded which). This CDR3 reads CASTPTGAGNQPQHF. The CDR3, as DNA: TGTGCCAGCACCCCGACAGGGGCGGGCAATCAGCCCCAGCATTTT.